The clone carrying this TCR beta chain came up a few times. This sample is drawn from a study of blood T cells in healthy people across ages. Around 9.5 milliliters of peripheral blood were drawn from each donor. CDR1 and CDR2 from the germline V gene are SQVTM and ANQGSEA. Trimming stripped 8 bases from V and 4 bases from J, with 14 bases between. This CDR3 contains 12 residues. With a J-beta primer mix and a sample-barcoded 5' primer, a second PCR ran 7 to 11 cycles. CDR3-containing paired-end reads numbered at least 3 million in each sample. TCRdb re-called the 5' RACE reads through MiXCR, storing one row per CDR3 protein. In the table there are a few hundred thousand distinct CDR3 sequences, about 26% of which are singletons.

The sample consisted of blood. This TCR derives from a woman in her 70s in good health. The chain recombines TRBV29-1 with TRBJ1-1, with D hard to call. The CDR3 reads CSFYSPGTEAFF. Written as DNA, the CDR3 is TGCAGCTTTTATTCCCCGGGCACTGAAGCTTTCTTT.